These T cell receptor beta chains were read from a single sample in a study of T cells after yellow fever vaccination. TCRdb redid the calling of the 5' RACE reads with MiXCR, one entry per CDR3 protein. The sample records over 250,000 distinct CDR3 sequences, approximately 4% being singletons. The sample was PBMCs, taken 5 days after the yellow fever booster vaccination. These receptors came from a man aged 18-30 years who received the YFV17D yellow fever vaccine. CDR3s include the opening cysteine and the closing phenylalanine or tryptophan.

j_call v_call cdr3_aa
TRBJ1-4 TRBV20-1 CSARDLNEKLFF
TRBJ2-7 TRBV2 CASRAGGPYEQYF
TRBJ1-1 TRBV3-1 CASSQEGRRAFF
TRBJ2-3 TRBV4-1 CASSQGLGRDTQYF
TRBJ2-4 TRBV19 CASSIPASVQYF
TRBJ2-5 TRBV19 CASSLSLAVQETQYF
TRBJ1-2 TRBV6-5 CASSYRGGGYTF
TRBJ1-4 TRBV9 CASSRLGASNEKLFF
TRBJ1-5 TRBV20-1 CSARQGAGNQPQHF
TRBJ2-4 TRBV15 CATSGEGAGAENIQYF
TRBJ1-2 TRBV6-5 CASSYRGQGTYGYTF
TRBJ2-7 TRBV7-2 CASSPGATSYEQYF
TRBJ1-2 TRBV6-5 CASSYGQVSYGYTF
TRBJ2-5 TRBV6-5 CASSYGGAQETQYF
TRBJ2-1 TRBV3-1 CASSSGLAGGPALLSYNEQFF
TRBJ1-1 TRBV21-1 CASRSHPMNTEAFF
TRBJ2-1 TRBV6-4 CASSSDGHEQFF
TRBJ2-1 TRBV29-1 CSAPLAGGNNEQFF
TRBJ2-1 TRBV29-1 CSVGRGDSYNEQFF
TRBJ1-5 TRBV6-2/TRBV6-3 CASRTWTLTQPQHF
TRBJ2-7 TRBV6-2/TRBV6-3 CASSPLNRGLSYEQYF
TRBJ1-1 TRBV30 CAWTRALGSAFF
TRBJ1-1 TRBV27 CASSSRGVRPEAFF
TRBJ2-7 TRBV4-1 CASSRDPGTGSYEQYF
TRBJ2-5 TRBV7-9 CASSLEGQQETQYF
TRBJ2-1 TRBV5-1 CASSLVAGGPNEQFF
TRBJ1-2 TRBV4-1 CASSQARDGDYGYTF
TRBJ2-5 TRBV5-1 CASSLGTGEYETQYF
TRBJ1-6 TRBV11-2 CASSLLGGGSPLHF
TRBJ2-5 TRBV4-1 CASSQDQRGGRETQYF
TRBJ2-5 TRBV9 CASGTSGGPETQYF
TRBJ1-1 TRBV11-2 CASSAQGGAGPEAFF
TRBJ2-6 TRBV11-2 CASSLLAGGRGLSGANVLTF
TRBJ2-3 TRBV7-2 CASSLGGVGWGDTQYF